This paragraph covers one T cell receptor beta chain sequence. Its antigen is currently not known. Per-base quality was not reported, and no clone a single base away is much larger than it. These data come from a study of blood T cell repertoires in COVID-19 (dated by TCRdb to the early 2020s). At the level of the whole study: Samples covering the acute and convalescent phases of COVID-19 were provided by collaborators in the United States, Italy and Spain. The prospective study material was composed of cDNA or gDNA derived from T cells, B-cell-depleted T cells, or PBMCs. Subjects who had been exposed to COVID-19, were actively infected with it, or had recovered from it provided the deeply sampled blood TCRbeta repertoires that made up the dataset. The repertoires were released in a freely available public database intended as a resource for research on the immune response to SARS-CoV-2. The samples were drawn from two sources: the first 160 participants of the ongoing ImmuneRACE study, and fewer than 1,500 subjects contributed by 6 global collaborators. Nearly every sample came with metadata listing a de-identified subject ID, COVID-19 status, age in years and sex. Where HLA class I and class II types were available, the types were taken from metadata supplied by the sample provider, not from assay-based typing. General findings and caveats noted by the study authors: The quantity of clinical and demographic metadata differed by source and by participant and was supplied without curation.

Spanning cysteine to phenylalanine, the CDR3 consists of 15 amino acids. The retained sequence is limited to the CDR3, 45 bases, with the frame set at the first base. Trimming takes 4 bases from V and 5 bases from J, and the germline ends sit 17 bases apart. CDR1 MGHDK and CDR2 SYGVNS were looked up in the germline V gene. One collaborating source in Seattle enrolled patients while the patients were actively infected and followed the patients over time throughout the course of disease. The collaborating institutions used their own protocols to collect whole blood in K2EDTA tubes. For TCRbeta analysis, collaborator samples were shipped as frozen whole blood, as isolated PBMCs, or as DNA extracted from either sample type. TCRbeta CDR3 regions were amplified from genomic DNA using the immunoSEQ Assay, a bias-controlled multiplex PCR. The paper's processing steps were these. Nucleated cell counts per sample were estimated from amplification of reference gene primers within the assay. Sequence reads were collapsed and filtered to measure the absolute abundance of every unique TCRbeta CDR3 rearrangement. For each sample, productive Simpson clonality was calculated as the square root of Simpson's diversity index over productive rearrangements. The table was pulled from immuneACCESS by TCRdb, which kept in-frame rearrangements only. Such tables lose some clones; where checked, under half of the loss comes from unresolved V genes, and the rest has no known cause. That table is the source of V, J and clone size, and D and trimming were worked out from the DNA. Here the sample has roughly 340,000 clones; around 90% occur a single time. The ten largest account for approximately 3% of the sample.

The sequencing input was peripheral blood. This receptor chain uses TRBV25-1 and TRBJ2-5; a weak D assignment points to TRBD2 (7 bases agree). The receptor comes from a woman in her twenties or thirties with COVID-19, enrolled during active disease. CDR3 protein: CASSAYARGGETQYF. The nucleotides read TGTGCCAGCAGTGCCTACGCCAGGGGAGGGGAGACCCAGTACTTC.